This is a list of T cell receptor beta chains from one sample in a study of cytomegalovirus exposure and HLA in healthy donors. Libraries were prepared by immunoSEQ multiplex PCR; TCRdb keeps only in-frame clonotypes and omits some of them. This sample has under 150,000 clones, with just over 70% found just once. The sequenced sample was PBMCs. The receptor source for this set is an older woman in good health and CMV-seropositive. Both conserved end residues are part of each CDR3. Fields, in order: J gene, V gene, clone size, D gene, CDR3 protein, CDR3 DNA. The D gene is left open where the match is weak. Size is omitted from some rows. Given values are once, few, many or a class for expanded clones.

j_call: TRBJ2-5
v_call: TRBV5-1
clone_size: .
d_call: .
cdr3_aa: CASSLGGGKETQYF
cdr3_nt: TGCGCCAGCAGCCTAGGGGGGGGGAAAGAGACCCAGTACTTC

j_call: TRBJ1-1
v_call: TRBV18
clone_size: .
d_call: .
cdr3_aa: CASSPPSRTEAFF
cdr3_nt: TGTGCCAGCTCACCACCATCCCGGACTGAAGCTTTCTTT

j_call: TRBJ2-2
v_call: TRBV6-5
clone_size: .
d_call: .
cdr3_aa: CASSRGSGGTGELFF
cdr3_nt: TGTGCCAGCAGTAGGGGGAGTGGGGGCACCGGGGAGCTGTTTTTT

j_call: TRBJ2-1
v_call: TRBV9
clone_size: few
d_call: TRBD2
cdr3_aa: CASSVGSGGYNEQFF
cdr3_nt: TGTGCCAGCAGCGTGGGAAGCGGGGGATACAATGAGCAGTTCTTC

j_call: TRBJ1-2
v_call: TRBV6-5
clone_size: .
d_call: .
cdr3_aa: CATLGQGQGSYGYTF
cdr3_nt: TGTGCCACCCTCGGCCAAGGGCAGGGAAGCTATGGCTACACCTTC

j_call: TRBJ1-2
v_call: TRBV2
clone_size: few
d_call: .
cdr3_aa: CASSEVSYGYTF
cdr3_nt: TGTGCCAGCAGTGAGGTGAGCTATGGCTACACCTTC

j_call: TRBJ2-5
v_call: TRBV5-8
clone_size: .
d_call: .
cdr3_aa: CASSWGGGHTYQETQYF
cdr3_nt: TGTGCCAGCAGCTGGGGCGGGGGACACACGTACCAAGAGACCCAGTACTTC

j_call: TRBJ1-5
v_call: TRBV11-2
clone_size: .
d_call: .
cdr3_aa: CASSLGDYGSEPQHF
cdr3_nt: TGTGCCAGCAGCTTAGGGGACTACGGGTCGGAGCCCCAGCATTTT

j_call: TRBJ1-5
v_call: TRBV7-2
clone_size: .
d_call: .
cdr3_aa: CASSRIYRQPQHF
cdr3_nt: TGTGCCAGCAGCCGTATCTACAGGCAGCCCCAGCATTTT

j_call: TRBJ1-4
v_call: TRBV5-1
clone_size: .
d_call: TRBD1
cdr3_aa: CASSLEGARGEKLFF
cdr3_nt: TGCGCCAGCAGCTTAGAGGGGGCGCGTGGTGAAAAACTGTTTTTT

j_call: TRBJ1-1
v_call: TRBV2
clone_size: few
d_call: TRBD1
cdr3_aa: CASRVSGGTEAFF
cdr3_nt: TGTGCCAGCAGGGTTTCAGGGGGCACTGAAGCTTTCTTT

j_call: TRBJ2-7
v_call: TRBV5-6
clone_size: .
d_call: TRBD2
cdr3_aa: CASASGGDYEQYF
cdr3_nt: TGTGCCAGCGCCAGCGGGGGGGACTACGAGCAGTACTTC

j_call: TRBJ2-7
v_call: TRBV2
clone_size: .
d_call: .
cdr3_aa: CASSGRPTSYEQYF
cdr3_nt: TGTGCCAGCAGTGGGAGACCGACCTCGTACGAGCAGTACTTC

j_call: TRBJ2-3
v_call: TRBV5-1
clone_size: .
d_call: TRBD2
cdr3_aa: CASSLLAGGRADTQYF
cdr3_nt: TGCGCCAGCAGCTTGCTTGCGGGGGGGCGGGCAGATACGCAGTATTTT

j_call: TRBJ2-1
v_call: TRBV11-2
clone_size: few
d_call: TRBD2
cdr3_aa: CASSLGAGGYNEQFF
cdr3_nt: TGTGCCAGCAGCTTAGGAGCGGGGGGGTACAATGAGCAGTTCTTC

j_call: TRBJ1-2
v_call: TRBV7-9
clone_size: .
d_call: TRBD1
cdr3_aa: CASSFLPGQGATGYTF
cdr3_nt: TGTGCCAGCAGCTTCCTCCCTGGACAGGGGGCGACGGGCTACACCTTC

j_call: TRBJ2-2
v_call: TRBV4-1
clone_size: .
d_call: TRBD2
cdr3_aa: CASSPRLGLVAPNTGELFF
cdr3_nt: TGCGCCAGCAGCCCCCGCCTGGGACTAGTCGCACCGAACACCGGGGAGCTGTTTTTT

j_call: TRBJ2-7
v_call: TRBV18
clone_size: .
d_call: TRBD1
cdr3_aa: CASSPDPTGGWDEQYF
cdr3_nt: TGTGCCAGCTCACCTGACCCAACAGGGGGCTGGGACGAGCAGTACTTC

j_call: TRBJ1-2
v_call: TRBV7-9
clone_size: .
d_call: .
cdr3_aa: CASSHLARRPYGYTF
cdr3_nt: TGTGCCAGCAGCCACCTGGCGCGGCGACCCTATGGCTACACCTTC

j_call: TRBJ1-4
v_call: TRBV10-3
clone_size: few
d_call: .
cdr3_aa: CAISEGGASEKLFF
cdr3_nt: TGTGCCATCAGTGAGGGGGGGGCTAGTGAAAAACTGTTTTTT

j_call: TRBJ1-5
v_call: TRBV7-9
clone_size: .
d_call: .
cdr3_aa: CASSPRGNSNQPQHF
cdr3_nt: TGTGCCAGCAGCCCCCGAGGGAATAGCAATCAGCCCCAGCATTTT

j_call: TRBJ2-1
v_call: TRBV5-4
clone_size: .
d_call: .
cdr3_aa: CATEGRSSYNEQFF
cdr3_nt: TGTGCCACCGAAGGCCGGAGCTCCTACAATGAGCAGTTCTTC

j_call: TRBJ2-2
v_call: TRBV7-8
clone_size: once
d_call: .
cdr3_aa: CASSIPGPGELFF
cdr3_nt: TGTGCCAGCAGCATTCCGGGTCCCGGGGAGCTGTTTTTT

j_call: TRBJ1-6
v_call: TRBV28
clone_size: .
d_call: TRBD1
cdr3_aa: CASSDEGARSPLHF
cdr3_nt: TGTGCCAGCAGTGACGAGGGGGCGCGGTCACCCCTCCACTTT

j_call: TRBJ2-1
v_call: TRBV9
clone_size: once
d_call: TRBD2
cdr3_aa: CASNAGGLDEQFF
cdr3_nt: TGTGCCAGCAACGCGGGGGGGCTGGATGAGCAGTTCTTC

j_call: TRBJ1-2
v_call: TRBV6-1
clone_size: .
d_call: TRBD1
cdr3_aa: CASSEEVRGTVGLGYTF
cdr3_nt: TGTGCCAGCAGTGAAGAAGTCAGGGGGACAGTGGGGCTTGGCTACACCTTC

j_call: TRBJ2-7
v_call: TRBV7-3
clone_size: .
d_call: .
cdr3_aa: CASSLGSGSSYEQYF
cdr3_nt: TGTGCCAGCAGCTTAGGTTCGGGGAGCTCCTACGAGCAGTACTTC

j_call: TRBJ2-1
v_call: TRBV11-1
clone_size: .
d_call: TRBD2
cdr3_aa: CASSFSGGLLNEQFF
cdr3_nt: TGTGCCAGCAGCTTCAGCGGGGGGCTTTTAAATGAGCAGTTCTTC

j_call: TRBJ1-6
v_call: TRBV5-6
clone_size: .
d_call: .
cdr3_aa: CASSSGTYNSPLHF
cdr3_nt: TGTGCCAGCAGCTCAGGGACATATAATTCACCCCTCCACTTT

j_call: TRBJ2-1
v_call: TRBV19
clone_size: .
d_call: .
cdr3_aa: CASSMPLYGSGSYNEQFF
cdr3_nt: TGTGCCAGTAGTATGCCCCTGTATGGGTCGGGCTCCTACAATGAGCAGTTCTTC

j_call: TRBJ1-1
v_call: TRBV5-4
clone_size: few
d_call: TRBD1
cdr3_aa: CASSFRDRGLRGTEAFF
cdr3_nt: TGTGCCAGCAGCTTCCGGGACAGGGGGCTTAGGGGCACTGAAGCTTTCTTT

j_call: TRBJ1-1
v_call: TRBV2
clone_size: .
d_call: TRBD1
cdr3_aa: CASRGDRLNTEAFF
cdr3_nt: TGTGCCAGCAGGGGGGACAGGTTGAACACTGAAGCTTTCTTT

j_call: TRBJ1-1
v_call: TRBV29-1
clone_size: once
d_call: .
cdr3_aa: CSVITLLTGGRAFF
cdr3_nt: TGCAGCGTTATTACTCTCCTGACAGGAGGAAGAGCTTTCTTT

j_call: TRBJ2-1
v_call: TRBV6-4
clone_size: once
d_call: .
cdr3_aa: CASSVGWGRGNEQFF
cdr3_nt: TGTGCCAGCAGTGTCGGATGGGGGCGCGGGAATGAGCAGTTCTTC

j_call: TRBJ2-3
v_call: TRBV7-3
clone_size: .
d_call: .
cdr3_aa: CASSLTGGSTDTQYF
cdr3_nt: TGTGCCAGCAGCTTAACCGGGGGAAGCACAGATACGCAGTATTTT

j_call: TRBJ2-5
v_call: TRBV4-1
clone_size: many
d_call: TRBD2
cdr3_aa: CASSQGGRGKMQETQYF
cdr3_nt: TGCGCCAGCAGCCAAGGGGGGAGGGGTAAGATGCAAGAGACCCAGTACTTC

j_call: TRBJ2-1
v_call: TRBV6-5
clone_size: .
d_call: .
cdr3_aa: CASSPDGGSYNEQFF
cdr3_nt: TGTGCCAGCAGCCCTGACGGCGGCTCCTACAATGAGCAGTTCTTC

j_call: TRBJ2-5
v_call: TRBV29-1
clone_size: .
d_call: TRBD1
cdr3_aa: CSVGAPDRGETQYF
cdr3_nt: TGCAGCGTTGGGGCCCCGGACAGGGGAGAGACCCAGTACTTC

j_call: TRBJ1-1
v_call: TRBV7-9
clone_size: few
d_call: .
cdr3_aa: CASSLVAGSSTEAFF
cdr3_nt: TGTGCCAGCAGCTTAGTGGCTGGTTCTTCCACTGAAGCTTTCTTT

j_call: TRBJ1-5
v_call: TRBV7-9
clone_size: few
d_call: TRBD1
cdr3_aa: CASSWQGAGQPQHF
cdr3_nt: TGTGCCAGCAGCTGGCAGGGGGCCGGTCAGCCCCAGCATTTT

j_call: TRBJ1-1
v_call: TRBV6-1
clone_size: once
d_call: .
cdr3_aa: CASSEKGEAFF
cdr3_nt: TGTGCCAGCAGTGAAAAGGGGGAAGCTTTCTTT

j_call: TRBJ1-2
v_call: TRBV4-2
clone_size: .
d_call: TRBD1
cdr3_aa: CASSQEIPGTGGVYGYTF
cdr3_nt: TGTGCCAGCAGCCAAGAGATTCCCGGGACAGGGGGCGTTTATGGCTACACCTTC

j_call: TRBJ2-5
v_call: TRBV27
clone_size: .
d_call: .
cdr3_aa: CASSLEKTQYF
cdr3_nt: TGTGCCAGCAGTCTTGAGAAGACCCAGTACTTC

j_call: TRBJ2-5
v_call: TRBV28
clone_size: few
d_call: TRBD2
cdr3_aa: CASSSSGTSHETQYF
cdr3_nt: TGTGCCAGCAGTTCCTCCGGGACTAGCCATGAGACCCAGTACTTC

j_call: TRBJ1-3
v_call: TRBV2
clone_size: .
d_call: .
cdr3_aa: CASSGPTGAVSGNTIYF
cdr3_nt: TGTGCCAGCAGTGGGCCTACAGGTGCCGTCTCTGGAAACACCATATATTTT

j_call: TRBJ1-1
v_call: TRBV10-3
clone_size: .
d_call: TRBD1
cdr3_aa: CAISPRQGDTEAFF
cdr3_nt: TGTGCCATCAGCCCCCGACAGGGGGACACTGAAGCTTTCTTT

j_call: TRBJ2-7
v_call: TRBV19
clone_size: few
d_call: .
cdr3_aa: CASSIDRGGRHEQYF
cdr3_nt: TGTGCCAGTAGTATAGATCGAGGAGGGAGACACGAGCAGTACTTC

j_call: TRBJ2-7
v_call: TRBV20-1
clone_size: .
d_call: .
cdr3_aa: CSASQGYEQYF
cdr3_nt: TGCAGTGCCTCCCAGGGTTACGAGCAGTACTTC